This T cell receptor (beta chain) was identified in a study of T-cell reconstitution after alpha-beta-depleted transplantation in children. This clonotype was counted only a few times. Antigen unknown. A library of TCRbeta sequences, prepared with unique molecular identifiers, was generated. TCRdb passed the PCR reads through MiXCR, listing each CDR3 protein once. This sample has some 260,000 distinct CDR3 sequences, with more than 20% found just once. J gave up 5 bases and V 6 bases, and 7 bases lay outside the gene matches. The CDR3 is 13 amino acids. Germline loops: CDR1 ENHRY, CDR2 SYGVKD. Study outcomes and limitations: Diversity and T-cell counts at one year after transplant derived mostly from new T cells. Reportedly, alpha-beta T cells present about two months post-transplant originated from several hundred expanded clones of graft origin.

The sample in question was PBMCs, mostly from graft donor cells, obtained 360 days after TCRalphabeta/CD19-depleted stem cell transplant. The TCR originated in a female patient aged 2-15 years who had a stem cell transplant for congenital amegakaryocytic thrombocytopenia, so the T cells may come from the graft donor. The V call is TRBV10-3, the J call TRBJ2-7; the match to TRBD1 covers 7 bases. The CDR3 DNA sequence: TGTGCCATCAGCCGACAGGGTCCCCACGAGCAGTACTTC. Its protein is CAISRQGPHEQYF.